These 2 T cell receptor beta chains originate from one sample sequenced in a study of T cells in narcolepsy. Here immunoSEQ multiplex PCR was the method, and the copy in TCRdb shows in-frame clones only, minus some. The table has tens of thousands of clones, about 80% seen once; the top ten hold approximately 0.7%. The sequenced sample was CD45RA- memory CD4+ T cells from PBMCs. Source of these receptors: a human donor with narcolepsy.

The chain carries TRBV2 and TRBJ1-5; TRBD1 might be the D (6 bases). CDR1 and CDR2 from the germline V gene are SNHLY and FYNNEI. The CDR3 has 14 residues. The V and J ends lost 6 bases and 0 bases respectively, with 9 bases between them. CDR3 DNA: TGTGCCAGCAGAGGACAGAATAGCAATCAGCCCCAGCATTTT. It codes for CASRGQNSNQPQHF.

The chain joins TRBV19 to TRBJ1-6; tentatively, D is TRBD1 (5 bases). The V and J ends lost 8 bases and 4 bases respectively, with 9 bases between them. CDR1 is LNHDA and CDR2 is SQIVND in the germline V gene (reference sequence). This CDR3 comprises 13 residues. The CDR3 loop reads CASGDSYNSPLHF. The CDR3 DNA follows: TGTGCCAGTGGCGACAGTTATAATTCACCCCTCCACTTT.